The clone carrying this T cell receptor beta chain has just one count. The antigen is undetermined. These data come from a study of cytomegalovirus exposure and HLA in healthy donors. Study information: Roughly 180 million T cells yielded more than 90 million unique TCR beta sequences in earlier analysis.

CDR3 length equals 15 residues. The germline V gene has CDR1 MRHNA and CDR2 SNTAGT. V shed 6 bases and J 2 bases; nucleotides not matched to a gene: 3. Primers for the PCR totalled 60 Vbeta and 13 Jbeta. The protocol was immunoSEQ multiplex PCR, while the TCRdb copy is restricted to in-frame clones and leaves out a portion. Of about 130,000 clones listed, around three quarters are singletons. Overall study findings and caveats: Earlier findings revealed that most TCR beta V segments proved productive either about 87% or about 30% of the time. In a later analysis, TCR beta V- and J-gene trimming was associated with a missense DCLRE1C variant.

The rearrangement uses TRBV6-4 and TRBJ2-1; TRBD2 matches 11 bases. This sequence originates from a woman aged 50 to 60 in good health and CMV-seronegative. Source material: PBMCs. The CDR3 loop is CASSELAGAYNEQFF. CDR3 sequence (DNA): TGTGCCAGCAGCGAACTAGCGGGAGCCTACAATGAGCAGTTCTTC.